These 3 T cell receptor beta chains share one sample of origin, sequenced in a study of T cell responses to AZD1222 COVID-19 vaccine. TCRdb's table, derived via immunoSEQ multiplex PCR, lists solely in-frame clones and lacks some. The top ten hold 1.4% of the sample, which has roughly 100,000 clones, around 84% seen once. The sample consisted of peripheral blood, taken on day 0 of AZD1222 vaccination. The origin of the receptors is an adult in good health.

The sample holds a few counts of this clone. The chain couples TRBV18 to TRBJ2-2; D is unclear. This CDR3 is 18 amino acids long. Deletions cut 2 bases from V and 0 bases from J, with 16 bases between. Germline CDR1 KGHSH, CDR2 LQKENI. The CDR3 DNA reads as TGTGCCAGCTCACCAAAGGCCCCCCGGACCACGAACACCGGGGAGCTGTTTTTT. Translating it yields CASSPKAPRTTNTGELFF.

This clone was seen only once. V and J are TRBV13 and TRBJ1-2; 9 bases are shared with TRBD1. With 9 bases clipped from V and 2 bases from J, the junction kept 13 bases outside the gene matches. The CDR3 spans 16 residues. Germline V gene lookup returns CDR1 PRHDT and CDR2 FYEKMQ (reference sequence). The CDR3 sequence: CASSTIRTGANYGYTF. CDR3 in DNA: TGTGCCAGTTCCACTATCAGGACAGGGGCGAACTATGGCTACACCTTC.

A single count supports this clone. The chain employs TRBV9 and TRBJ2-7, with D maybe TRBD2 (5 bases). Germline V CDR1 and CDR2: SGDLS, YYNGEE. Trimming took 1 base from V and 7 from J, leaving 15 bases between them. This CDR3 region has 14 residues. The CDR3 DNA is TGTGCCAGCAGCGTAAAAGGGAGCTCCAGGGAGCAGTACTTC. This encodes CASSVKGSSREQYF.